Shown below are 26 T cell receptor beta chains from a single sample sequenced in a study of T cell changes during pregnancy in multiple sclerosis. TCRdb's copy holds only in-frame clones and misses some; the assay was immunoSEQ multiplex PCR. The sample contains about 40,000 clones, roughly 90% of which appear only once. This sample comprised CD8+ T cells from peripheral blood mononuclear cells, obtained in the third trimester of pregnancy. These receptors all stem from a female donor with multiple sclerosis, enrolled in a pregnancy study.

The chain carries TRBV6-9 and TRBJ2-4, with 7 nucleotides matching TRBD1. Trimming removed 3 bases from V and 4 bases from J; junction bases left unmatched: 9. CDR3 length: 16 residues. Germline CDR1 and CDR2: MNHGY and SVAAGI. The CDR3 sequence is CASSYSMTGSKNIQYF. The CDR3 DNA is TGTGCCAGCAGTTACTCGATGACAGGGTCAAAAAACATTCAGTACTTC.

The chain joins TRBV2 to TRBJ1-3, with unresolved D. The V gene's germline CDR1 is SNHLY and CDR2 FYNNEI. V lost 3 bases, J lost 0 bases, and 9 bases lay in between. CDR3 length: 15 residues. CDR3 in amino acids: CASSDWASSGNTIYF. CDR3 sequence (DNA): TGTGCCAGCAGTGACTGGGCGAGCTCTGGAAACACCATATATTTT.

The V gene is TRBV13, the J gene TRBJ2-3; 7 bases are shared with TRBD2. Per germline, CDR1 PRHDT and CDR2 FYEKMQ (reference sequence). The CDR3 consists of 16 residues. The V segment lost 3 bases and the J segment 2 bases; nucleotides outside the gene matches: 8. The CDR3 sequence is CASSFGTGGATDTQYF. The CDR3 DNA reads as TGTGCCAGCAGCTTTGGTACGGGAGGTGCCACAGATACGCAGTATTTT.

V and J are TRBV14 and TRBJ2-4; 7 positions match TRBD2. J gave up 3 bases and V 3 bases, and 8 bases lay outside the gene matches. Germline-derived CDR1 and CDR2 are SGHDN and FVKESK. CDR3 length equals 16 residues. The CDR3 sequence: CASSQSGGGIKNIQYF. CDR3 bases: TGTGCCAGCAGCCAGTCGGGCGGGGGTATCAAAAACATTCAGTACTTC. Complete variable domain (other parts from reference TRBV14 and TRBJ2-4): EAGVTQFPSHSVIEKGQTVTLRCDPISGHDNLYWYRRVMGKEIKFLLHFVKESKQDESGMPNNRFLAERTGGTYSTLKVQPAELEDSGVYFCASSQSGGGIKNIQYFGAGTRLSVL.

V and J are TRBV2 and TRBJ1-3, with D perhaps matching TRBD1 (6 bases). This CDR3 is 17 amino acids long. V was shortened by 1 base and J by 0 bases, with 13 bases between the two germline ends. Germline CDR1 reads SNHLY; CDR2 reads FYNNEI. The CDR3 sequence is CASSEGQVRRSGNTIYF. The CDR3 coding sequence is TGTGCCAGCAGTGAAGGACAGGTTAGGCGCTCTGGAAACACCATATATTTT.

The chain employs TRBV6-5 and TRBJ2-5; D unclear. This CDR3 has 14 residues. V lost 4 bases, J lost 4 bases, and 13 bases lay in between. Germline V gives CDR1 MNHEY, CDR2 SVGAGI. The CDR3, as DNA: TGTGCCAGCAGTTCCTCCGAGGTGGCAGAGACCCAGTACTTC. This sequence encodes CASSSSEVAETQYF.

The rearrangement links TRBV4-2 to TRBJ1-2; 8 bases are a match to TRBD1. Per germline, CDR1 LGHNA and CDR2 YNFKEQ. The CDR3 runs to 16 residues. J gave up 9 bases and V 0 bases, and 12 bases lay outside the gene matches. The CDR3: CASSQDRQGRMSSYTF. CDR3 in DNA: TGTGCCAGCAGCCAAGATAGACAGGGGAGGATGTCGAGCTACACCTTC.

V and J are TRBV27 and TRBJ1-1; D may be TRBD1 (5 bases). The length of the CDR3 is 13 residues. Between the trimmed V and J ends, which lost 6 bases and 4 bases, there was a span of 12 bases. Germline loops: CDR1 MNHEY, CDR2 SMNVEV (reference sequence). The CDR3 loop reads CASSLMGGTEAFF. CDR3 DNA sequence: TGTGCCAGCAGCCTAATGGGGGGCACTGAAGCTTTCTTT.

The V call is TRBV30, the J call TRBJ2-1; TRBD2 aligns across 12 bases. There are 15 residues in the CDR3. J gave up 7 bases and V 4 bases, and 8 bases lay outside the gene matches. The germline gives CDR1 GTSNPN, CDR2 SVGIG (reference sequence). The DNA of the CDR3 is TGTGCCTGGACCTGGACTAGCGGGATGGGGAATGAGCAGTTCTTC. Its translation is CAWTWTSGMGNEQFF.

The CDR3 DNA follows: TGTGCCATCAGTGAAGACAGGGGGCGGGGGACTGAAGCTTTCTTT. Translated, it gives CAISEDRGRGTEAFF. The chain is built from TRBV10-3 and TRBJ1-1; 10 nucleotides match TRBD1. Germline CDR1 is ENHRY and CDR2 is SYGVKD. The CDR3 spans 15 residues. The ends lost 3 bases at V and 5 bases at J; junction bases unmatched: 6.

This clone is medium-sized by share. The chain is built from TRBV6-4 and TRBJ2-2; 12 nucleotides agree with TRBD1. Trimming cost V 0 bases and J 4 bases; bases outside gene matches: 0. CDR3 size: 16 residues. Germline CDR1 MRHNA, CDR2 SNTAGT. CDR3 nucleotide sequence: TGTGCCAGCAGTGACTCGGGACAGGGGGCCACCGGGGAGCTGTTTTTT. This gives the protein CASSDSGQGATGELFF.

The chain carries TRBV11-3 and TRBJ2-7; D might be TRBD2 (5 bases). The CDR3 sequence is 15 residues long. Germline CDR1 reads SGHNT; CDR2 reads YENEEA. The germline V and J ends were trimmed by 2 bases and 2 bases, with 13 bases remaining between them. The CDR3 DNA sequence: TGTGCCAGCAGCTTATCCAGCGGCACCCCCTACGAGCAGTACTTC. This gives the protein CASSLSSGTPYEQYF.

The genes are TRBV27 and TRBJ2-1; D unresolved. V dropped 6 bases and J dropped 0 bases, with 12 bases sitting between them. The CDR3 sequence is 15 residues long. The germline CDR1 and CDR2 sequences are MNHEY and SMNVEV (reference sequence). In DNA, the CDR3 is TGTGCCAGCAGCTTAGACTTCAGCTCCTACAATGAGCAGTTCTTC. It yields the protein CASSLDFSSYNEQFF.

V is TRBV11-2 and J is TRBJ2-5; 12 bases agree with TRBD2. CDR3 length: 16 residues. Germline V gives CDR1 SGHAT, CDR2 FQNNGV. With V trimmed by 2 bases and J by 1 base, 2 bases remained unmatched. The CDR3 is CASSLMTSGGQETQYF. The CDR3 DNA is TGTGCCAGCAGCTTAATGACTAGCGGGGGCCAAGAGACCCAGTACTTC.

V usage is TRBV7-6 and J usage is TRBJ2-1; maybe TRBD2 (5 bases). Trimming removed 5 bases at V and 7 bases at J, with 12 bases between. Germline V gene sequence: CDR1 SGHVS, CDR2 FNYEAQ. This CDR3 region has 13 residues. In DNA, the CDR3 is TGTGCCAGCAGCCCTCAACTAGGGAATGAGCAGTTCTTC. This gives the protein CASSPQLGNEQFF.

The gene calls are TRBV19 and TRBJ2-3; 7 bases map to TRBD2. Germline CDR1 LNHDA, CDR2 SQIVND (reference sequence). J gave up 4 bases and V 4 bases, and 5 bases lay outside the gene matches. There are 14 residues in the CDR3. CDR3 protein: CASSKAGRSDTQYF. The CDR3 nucleotides read TGTGCCAGTAGTAAAGCGGGACGATCAGATACGCAGTATTTT. Combining the CDR3 with reference TRBV19 and TRBJ2-3 gives the whole variable domain DGGITQSPKYLFRKEGQNVTLSCEQNLNHDAMYWYRQDPGQGLRLIYYSQIVNDFQKGDIAEGYSVSREKKESFPLTVTSAQKNPTAFYLCASSKAGRSDTQYFGPGTRLTVL.

This chain uses TRBV15 with TRBJ2-7; 9 bases match TRBD2. Germline CDR1 LNHNV, CDR2 YYDKDF (reference sequence). There are 15 residues in the CDR3. With V trimmed by 3 bases and J by 2 bases, 5 bases remained unmatched. The CDR3 nucleotides read TGTGCCACCAGCAGTAGACTAGCGGCAGCCTACGAGCAGTACTTC. Its translation: CATSSRLAAAYEQYF.

CDR3 loop: CASGGDTEAFF. The CDR3 bases are TGTGCCAGCGGGGGGGACACTGAAGCTTTCTTT. The chain is built from TRBV6-5 and TRBJ1-1; TRBD1 might be the D (5 bases). CDR1 is MNHEY and CDR2 is SVGAGI in the germline V gene. The CDR3 sequence is 11 residues long. Trimming pared 8 bases from V and 3 bases from J, leaving 7 bases between.

The chain couples TRBV6-5 to TRBJ2-1; TRBD1 might be the D (6 bases). Germline V gives CDR1 MNHEY, CDR2 SVGAGI. V was shortened by 2 bases and J by 2 bases, with 10 bases between the two germline ends. This CDR3 comprises 15 residues. The DNA of the CDR3 is TGTGCCAGCAGTTACGGGACACCTCCCTACAATGAGCAGTTCTTC. It translates to CASSYGTPPYNEQFF.

This rearrangement joins TRBV9 to TRBJ2-3; D possibly corresponds to TRBD1 (5 bases). Germline V CDR1 and CDR2: SGDLS, YYNGEE. Between the trimmed V and J ends, which lost 3 bases and 3 bases, there was a span of 14 bases. This CDR3 has 15 amino acids. CDR3 coding DNA: TGTGCCAGCAGCGCCGAAACCTCAGGGACAGATACGCAGTATTTT. It is translated as CASSAETSGTDTQYF.

In DNA, the CDR3 is TGTGCCAGCAGCGTAGTCCGGGACTCGGCCTACAATGAGCAGTTCTTC. Amino acid sequence: CASSVVRDSAYNEQFF. V gene TRBV9 combines with J gene TRBJ2-1; tentatively, D is TRBD2 (6 bases). There are 16 residues in the CDR3. Germline V gives CDR1 SGDLS, CDR2 YYNGEE. Between the trimmed V and J ends, which lost 0 bases and 2 bases, there was a span of 12 bases.

On this clone: One end of the junction is discordant with germline, which a read error may explain. The V call is TRBV7-7, the J call TRBJ2-3; 9 nucleotides align to TRBD2. Looked up from germline, CDR1 is SSHAT and CDR2 is FNYEAQ (reference sequence). The CDR3 has 16 residues. This chain's CDR3 is CASSPGLAVSTDTQYF. CDR3 nucleotide sequence: TGTGCTAGCAGCCCGGGACTAGCAGTGAGCACAGATACGCAGTATTTT.

V gene TRBV7-9 combines with J gene TRBJ1-2; D is unclear. The germline V gene encodes CDR1 SEHNR and CDR2 FQNEAQ (reference sequence). Trimming removed 1 base at V and 6 bases at J, with 18 bases between. The CDR3 covers 16 residues. CDR3 nucleotide sequence: TGTGCCAGCAGCTTAGATATTACAGCGGACGATGATGGCTACACCTTC. Its protein is CASSLDITADDDGYTF.

This clone was seen once. The chain carries TRBV19 and TRBJ2-7; weak D call: TRBD1 (6 bases). Germline V gives CDR1 LNHDA, CDR2 SQIVND (reference sequence). Trimming left V 4 bases short and J 0 bases short, with 10 bases between. CDR3 size: 14 residues. Here the CDR3 DNA reads TGTGCCAGTAGTAGTGGGACAAGCTCCTACGAGCAGTACTTC. It translates to CASSSGTSSYEQYF.

The CDR3 bases are TGTGCCAGCAGCAAAGGGGAAACTAATGAGCAGTTCTTC. Translating it yields CASSKGETNEQFF. The rearrangement joins TRBV6-1 to TRBJ2-1; TRBD1 is a possible D gene (5 bases). The CDR3 is 13 residues long. Trimming removed 6 bases from V and 7 bases from J, with 13 bases in between. The germline V gene encodes CDR1 MNHNS and CDR2 SASEGT.

In its sample, this clone was seen once. The genes are TRBV28 and TRBJ2-7; 8 bases line up with TRBD2. Germline loops: CDR1 MDHEN, CDR2 SYDVKM. This CDR3 has 16 residues. The V gene end was trimmed by 5 bases and the J gene end by 2 bases; junction bases not matched to a gene: 11. CDR3 DNA: TGTGCCAGCAGTCTCCCGGAGGTAGCGGGAACCTACGAGCAGTACTTC. Translating gives CASSLPEVAGTYEQYF.